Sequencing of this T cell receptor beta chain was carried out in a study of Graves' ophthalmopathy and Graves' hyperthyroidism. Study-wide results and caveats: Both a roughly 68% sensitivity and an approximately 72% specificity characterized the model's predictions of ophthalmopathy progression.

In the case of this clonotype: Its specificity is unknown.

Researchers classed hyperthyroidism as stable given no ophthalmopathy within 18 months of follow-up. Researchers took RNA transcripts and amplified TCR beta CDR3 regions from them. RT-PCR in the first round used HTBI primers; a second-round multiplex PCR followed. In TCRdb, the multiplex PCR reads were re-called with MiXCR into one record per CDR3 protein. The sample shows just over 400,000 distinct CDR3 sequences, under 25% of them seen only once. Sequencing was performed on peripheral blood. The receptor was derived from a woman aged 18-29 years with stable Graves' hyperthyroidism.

This CDR3 is CASSLAAFNEQYF. The CDR3 nucleotides are TGTGCCAGCAGCTTAGCAGCCTTCAACGAGCAGTACTTC. The genes are TRBV7-6 and TRBJ2-7; D is undetermined. Germline V gene sequence: CDR1 SGHVS, CDR2 FNYEAQ. The CDR3 is made up of 13 amino acids. Trimming cost V 0 bases and J 5 bases, with 8 bases left between them.